These T cell receptor beta chains were read from a single sample in a study of vaccination and CD4 T cells after COVID-19. TCRdb independently ran MiXCR on the PCR reads; one entry per CDR3 protein. The table includes 3,500 to 4,000 distinct CDR3 sequences, roughly 17% detected once. Their recognized antigens are unknown. The material sequenced was CD4+ T cells from blood, cultured in vitro. Receptors were obtained from a human donor who had recovered from COVID-19. Both conserved end residues are part of each CDR3. D genes are given only for firm matches. Only part of the rows carry a size: once, few, many, or a class if the clone is expanded.

D gene	V gene	J gene	clone size	CDR3 protein	CDR3 DNA
TRBD1	TRBV18	TRBJ1-2	few	CASSPPLGQGSTIGYGYTF	TGTGCCAGCTCACCACCCTTGGGACAGGGAAGTACTATAGGCTATGGCTACACCTTC
TRBD2	TRBV5-1	TRBJ2-1	.	CASSLGAGGLSEQFF	TGCGCCAGCAGCTTGGGAGCGGGGGGGCTCTCTGAGCAGTTCTTC
.	TRBV7-9	TRBJ2-7	.	CASSHSSGYEQYF	TGTGCCAGCAGCCATAGCAGCGGGTACGAGCAGTACTTC
.	TRBV21-1	TRBJ1-1	medium-sized	CASSKEREGSYTEAFF	TGTGCCAGCAGCAAGGAACGAGAGGGATCATATACTGAAGCTTTCTTT
TRBD2	TRBV6-1	TRBJ2-5	.	CASRRGGGETQYF	TGTGCCAGCAGACGGGGGGGGGGAGAGACCCAGTACTTC
TRBD1	TRBV30	TRBJ1-2	.	CAWSPGQGAGGYTF	TGTGCCTGGAGTCCTGGACAGGGGGCGGGAGGCTACACCTTC
.	TRBV12-3/TRBV12-4	TRBJ1-1	hyperexpanded	CASSLGGRFEAFF	TGTGCCAGCAGCTTAGGGGGGCGATTTGAAGCTTTCTTT
.	TRBV20-1	TRBJ1-5	.	CSARDEGGESNQPQHF	TGCAGTGCTAGAGATGAAGGAGGGGAGAGCAATCAGCCCCAGCATTTT
TRBD1	TRBV19	TRBJ1-2	medium-sized	CATSDRGLSNYGYTF	TGTGCCACCTCGGACAGGGGGCTTTCTAACTATGGCTACACCTTC
TRBD2	TRBV9	TRBJ2-5	.	CASSGYLAGGQETQYF	TGTGCCAGCAGCGGGTACCTAGCGGGGGGCCAAGAGACCCAGTACTTC
.	TRBV30	TRBJ1-2	.	CAWSVRNYGGYTF	TGTGCCTGGAGTGTAAGGAACTATGGCGGCTACACCTTC
.	TRBV30	TRBJ2-7	medium-sized	CAWSGDRPYEQYF	TGTGCCTGGAGTGGAGACAGGCCCTACGAGCAGTACTTC
TRBD1	TRBV2	TRBJ1-1	medium-sized	CASGKTGGTEAFF	TGTGCCAGCGGGAAGACAGGGGGCACTGAAGCTTTCTTT
.	TRBV23-1	TRBJ1-5	few	CASSDRSGESNQPQHF	TGCGCCAGCAGTGACCGAAGTGGCGAAAGCAATCAGCCCCAGCATTTT
.	TRBV27	TRBJ2-7	large	CASTPIGVTSYEQYF	TGTGCCAGCACTCCCATCGGGGTCACCTCCTACGAGCAGTACTTC
.	TRBV5-1	TRBJ2-3	few	CASRGTTTDTQYF	TGCGCCAGTCGAGGGACGACCACAGATACGCAGTATTTT
.	TRBV7-2	TRBJ2-4	medium-sized	CASSFASNIQYF	TGTGCCAGCAGCTTCGCGAGTAACATTCAGTACTTC
.	TRBV5-4	TRBJ2-7	medium-sized	CASSADSSSYEQYF	TGTGCCAGCAGCGCGGACTCGAGCTCCTACGAGCAGTACTTC
.	TRBV7-6	TRBJ1-6	medium-sized	CASSLSGPIYNSPLHF	TGTGCCAGCAGCTTATCCGGACCTATCTATAATTCACCCCTCCACTTT
.	TRBV30	TRBJ2-3	.	CAWSQGPSTDTQYF	TGTGCCTGGAGTCAAGGGCCTAGCACAGATACGCAGTATTTT
.	TRBV6-1	TRBJ2-3	.	CASTSPSDGTDTQYF	TGTGCCAGCACCAGTCCTAGCGACGGGACAGATACGCAGTATTTT
TRBD2	TRBV20-1	TRBJ2-5	few	CSADSGGYQETQYF	TGCAGTGCTGATAGCGGGGGGTACCAAGAGACCCAGTACTTC
.	TRBV10-3	TRBJ1-1	medium-sized	CAMQVRQDTEAFF	TGTGCCATGCAGGTCAGGCAGGACACTGAAGCTTTCTTT
.	TRBV30	TRBJ2-1	medium-sized	CAWSVLDEQFF	TGTGCCTGGAGTGTATTGGATGAGCAGTTCTTC
.	TRBV2	TRBJ2-5	.	CASSTGLQETQYF	TGTGCCAGCAGTACGGGACTCCAAGAGACCCAGTACTTC
.	TRBV6-1	TRBJ2-7	.	CASTIAAGHEQYF	TGTGCCAGCACAATAGCTGCAGGCCACGAGCAGTACTTC
.	TRBV19	TRBJ1-5	.	CASSIPGDQPQHF	TGTGCCAGTAGTATACCAGGTGATCAGCCCCAGCATTTT
.	TRBV30	TRBJ1-2	.	CAWRSGHDYGYTF	TGTGCCTGGAGATCGGGACATGACTATGGCTACACCTTC
TRBD1	TRBV12-3/TRBV12-4	TRBJ2-2	few	CATRGQGTGELFF	TGTGCCACCAGGGGACAGGGGACCGGGGAGCTGTTTTTT